The subject of this entry is one T cell receptor beta chain. This sample was taken from a study of blood T cells in healthy people across ages. A second about 7 to 12 cycle PCR used barcoded and J-beta primers. TCRdb used MiXCR to reprocess the 5' RACE reads, holding one entry per CDR3 protein. This table holds fewer than 2 million distinct CDR3 sequences, about two fifths found once. The V gene lost 10 bases and the J gene lost 0 bases, with 13 bases spanning the gap. In germline, CDR1 is MNHNY, CDR2 SVGAGI (reference sequence). CDR3 length: 14 residues. Every sample yielded at least 7 million isolated PBMCs.

The sequence was obtained from a human donor in good health. V usage is TRBV6-6 and J usage is TRBJ2-1; D unresolved. The sequenced sample consisted of blood. CDR3 protein: CATVQDSSYNEQFF. CDR3 in DNA: TGTGCCACCGTCCAGGATAGCTCCTACAATGAGCAGTTCTTC.